This T cell receptor beta chain was profiled in a study of blood T cell repertoires in COVID-19. For the study at large: COVID-19 samples collected from the United States, Italy and Spain covered acute and convalescent phases.

Sequenced by immunoSEQ multiplex PCR; TCRdb stores in-frame clones only, minus some. In the table there are about 100,000 clones, around 81% of which are singletons. V was cut by 3 bases and J by 5 bases, with 13 bases left in between. This CDR3 comprises 14 residues. Germline V gene data show CDR1 as SNHLY and CDR2 as FYNNEI. The clonotype originates from a man aged 50 to 59 with active or convalescent COVID-19. Sequenced: peripheral blood. The V and J genes are TRBV2 and TRBJ1-1; no reliable D call. The CDR3 protein is CASSDSHGRTEAFF. CDR3 in DNA: TGTGCCAGCAGTGATTCTCACGGGAGGACTGAAGCTTTCTTT.